This T cell receptor beta chain was documented in a study of blood T cell repertoires in COVID-19. The wider study: Sites in the United States, Italy and Spain provided acute and convalescent COVID-19 samples. T cells, B-cell-depleted T cells, or PBMCs provided the cDNA or gDNA that served as material.

The CDR3 has 16 residues. The germline V and J ends were trimmed by 0 bases and 1 base, with 13 bases remaining between them. The germline CDR1 and CDR2 sequences are SGHDT and YYEEEE. In the original analysis: Using reference gene primer amplification, nucleated cell counts were estimated. TCRdb keeps only in-frame clones here, not all; method: immunoSEQ multiplex PCR. V and J calls and clone size are as listed in that table; D and trimming were resolved from the DNA. The table has approximately 250,000 clones, approximately 86% seen once; the top ten hold less than 15%. During active infection, Seattle patients enrolled and were then monitored through disease.

The clonotype comes from a woman in her seventies with COVID-19, enrolled during active disease. V is TRBV5-6 and J is TRBJ1-1; D gene uncertain. What was sequenced was peripheral blood. This CDR3 reads CASSLAGMDSNTEAFF. Here the CDR3 DNA reads TGTGCCAGCAGCTTGGCCGGGATGGACTCGAACACTGAAGCTTTCTTT.